Described below is a single T cell receptor (beta chain) sequence and its context. The target antigen is unknown. Treatment given: approximately 18 received Ad26.COV2.S at low or high dose, single or two shots; about 5 received placebo; per-sample allocation not given. Repertoires come from day 63 after the first vaccine or placebo injection. Donation came from an adult in Boston who was aged 18-55 years. The protocol was immunoSEQ multiplex PCR, while the TCRdb copy is restricted to in-frame clones and leaves out a portion. This table holds a few hundred thousand clones, about 90% found once. The source of the sample is a study of Ad26.COV2.S vaccination and SARS-CoV-2 variants. Across the study: The COV1001 Ad26.COV2.S trial arm included the donor. General study results and limits: Measurements of TCR breadth and depth may have given underestimates of the total T cell responses. Among vaccine recipients, spike-specific TCR breadth exceeded that of placebo recipients.

Germline-derived CDR1 and CDR2 are MDHEN and SYDVKM. V was clipped by 5 bases and J by 4 bases; unmatched bases: 7. The CDR3 is made up of 16 amino acids. Sequences were derived from peripheral blood, sampled in a trial of Ad26.COV2.S vaccine versus placebo. The chain links TRBV28 to TRBJ2-1; 11 bases line up with TRBD2. The TCR sequence derives from a person aged 18 to 59 who received the Ad26.COV2.S COVID-19 vaccine or a placebo. CDR3 nucleotides: TGTGCCAGCAGTCTAATCACTAGCGGGAGTTACAATGAGCAGTTCTTC. It codes for CASSLITSGSYNEQFF.